This T cell receptor (beta chain) was found in a study of T cell responses to AZD1222 COVID-19 vaccine. This table comes from immunoSEQ multiplex PCR, and its TCRdb copy is limited to in-frame clones, with some not included. The sample lists roughly 150,000 clones; around nine tenths were seen once. There are 11 residues in the CDR3. The rearrangement joins TRBV21-1 to TRBJ2-7. TRBV21-1 is annotated as a pseudogene. The sample was peripheral blood, taken on day 0 of AZD1222 vaccination. The sequence derives from an adult in good health. CDR3 in amino acids: CASSPGVEQYF. CDR3 in DNA: TGTGCCAGCAGCCCTGGGGTCGAGCAGTACTTC.